A selection of T cell receptor beta chains follows, all from one sample in a study of cytomegalovirus exposure and HLA in healthy donors. The assay was immunoSEQ multiplex PCR, and TCRdb's table has in-frame clones only and misses some. The sample includes just under 90,000 clones. The sequenced sample consisted of PBMCs. These receptor sequences come from a girl under 18 in good health and CMV-seropositive. Each CDR3 is given with its conserved first and last residue. Each record gives: D gene, V gene, J gene, CDR3 length, CDR3 DNA, CDR3 protein. A D gene is named only where the DNA matches it firmly.

D: NA
V: TRBV15
J: TRBJ2-1
length: 16
DNA: TGTGCCACCAGCAGAGCGCCACCTACCTCAAGTAGTGAGCAGTTCTTC
CDR3: CATSRAPPTSSSEQFF

D: NA
V: TRBV6-4
J: TRBJ1-5
length: 12
DNA: TGTGCCAGCAGTGAGGGGGGTCAGCCCCAGCATTTT
CDR3: CASSEGGQPQHF

D: NA
V: TRBV19
J: TRBJ2-6
length: 16
DNA: TGTGCCAGTAGTATATGGTCGGGCTCTGGGGCCAACGTCCTGACTTTC
CDR3: CASSIWSGSGANVLTF

D: TRBD1
V: TRBV5-4
J: TRBJ1-1
length: 13
DNA: TGTGCCAGCAGTTTTGGGACAGGGTGGGAAGCTTTCTTT
CDR3: CASSFGTGWEAFF

D: NA
V: TRBV28
J: TRBJ1-1
length: 14
DNA: TGTGCCAGCAACCCGGACAGTCTGAACACTGAAGCTTTCTTT
CDR3: CASNPDSLNTEAFF

D: NA
V: TRBV6-5
J: TRBJ1-5
length: 15
DNA: TGTGCCAGCAGTCCTACGGCGGGCGGAGGTCAGCCCCAGCATTTT
CDR3: CASSPTAGGGQPQHF

D: NA
V: TRBV29-1
J: TRBJ1-1
length: 13
DNA: TGCAGCGTCTGGACAGACTTGAACACTGAAGCTTTCTTT
CDR3: CSVWTDLNTEAFF

D: NA
V: TRBV7-8
J: TRBJ1-1
length: 17
DNA: TGTGCCAGCAGCTCCTCCAAAGCAGGGGAGATGGTCGCTGAAGCTTTCTTT
CDR3: CASSSSKAGEMVAEAFF

D: TRBD1
V: TRBV15
J: TRBJ2-1
length: 15
DNA: TGTGCCACCAGCAGGGACAGGTATTTTCTGAATGAGCAGTTCTTC
CDR3: CATSRDRYFLNEQFF

D: TRBD2
V: TRBV5-4
J: TRBJ2-7
length: 17
DNA: TGTGCCAGCAGCTTGTATACCGGGACTAGCGGGGGCTACGAGCAGTACTTC
CDR3: CASSLYTGTSGGYEQYF

D: TRBD1
V: TRBV7-3
J: TRBJ2-1
length: 14
DNA: TGTGCCAGCAGCTCAGGGGGCTCCTACAATGAGCAGTTCTTC
CDR3: CASSSGGSYNEQFF

D: NA
V: TRBV2
J: TRBJ1-1
length: 12
DNA: TGTGCCAGCAGCAGGGGTGACACTGAAGCTTTCTTT
CDR3: CASSRGDTEAFF

D: NA
V: TRBV28
J: TRBJ2-3
length: 13
DNA: TGTGCCAGCAGTCCTAATCTAGAAGTTACGCAGTATTTT
CDR3: CASSPNLEVTQYF

D: NA
V: TRBV9
J: TRBJ1-6
length: 16
DNA: TGTGCCAGCAGCAGTGACAGTAGCAGATATAATTCACCCCTCCACTTT
CDR3: CASSSDSSRYNSPLHF

D: NA
V: TRBV11-3
J: TRBJ2-1
length: 15
DNA: TGTGCCAGCAGCTTAGTTTCGGGGTCCTACAATGAGCAGTTCTTC
CDR3: CASSLVSGSYNEQFF

D: NA
V: TRBV6-5
J: TRBJ1-5
length: 15
DNA: TGTGCCAGCAGTTTAGACAGCTATAGCAATCAGCCCCAGCATTTT
CDR3: CASSLDSYSNQPQHF

D: TRBD2
V: TRBV2
J: TRBJ2-3
length: 15
DNA: TGTGCCAGCAGTAATAGCGGGGCAAGCACAGATACGCAGTATTTT
CDR3: CASSNSGASTDTQYF

D: NA
V: TRBV18
J: TRBJ1-2
length: 14
DNA: TGTGCCAGCTCGCCCGGGACAACGAACTATGGCTACACCTTC
CDR3: CASSPGTTNYGYTF

D: NA
V: TRBV5-1
J: TRBJ2-5
length: 17
DNA: TGCGCCAGCAGCTTGGGGGGACTGGCGGGTGTTCAAGAGACCCAGTACTTC
CDR3: CASSLGGLAGVQETQYF

D: TRBD2
V: TRBV5-6
J: TRBJ2-1
length: 16
DNA: TGTGCCAGCAGCTTGATCCGGGGGGGCGACTACAATGAGCAGTTCTTC
CDR3: CASSLIRGGDYNEQFF

D: TRBD1
V: TRBV27
J: TRBJ1-6
length: 15
DNA: TGTGCCAGCACCATACAGGGGTCTGATAATTCACCCCTCCACTTT
CDR3: CASTIQGSDNSPLHF

D: NA
V: TRBV29-1
J: TRBJ2-5
length: 14
DNA: TGCAGCGTTGTTGCAGGGGATCTCCAAGAGACCCAGTACTTC
CDR3: CSVVAGDLQETQYF

D: NA
V: TRBV11-2
J: TRBJ1-1
length: 15
DNA: TGTGCCAGCAGCTTAGATACAGCCATGGGCACTGAAGCTTTCTTT
CDR3: CASSLDTAMGTEAFF

D: TRBD2
V: TRBV14
J: TRBJ2-1
length: 14
DNA: TGTGCCAGCAGCCAAGGCGGGGGGGCCCGGGAGCAGTTCTTC
CDR3: CASSQGGGAREQFF

D: TRBD2
V: TRBV4-2
J: TRBJ2-5
length: 16
DNA: TGTGCCAGCAGCCAAGGGATAGCGGGGCCCCAAGAGACCCAGTACTTC
CDR3: CASSQGIAGPQETQYF

D: NA
V: TRBV2
J: TRBJ1-6
length: 14
DNA: TGTGCCAGCAGAAGAGGGCAGGTTGGGTCACCCCTCCACTTT
CDR3: CASRRGQVGSPLHF

D: NA
V: TRBV29-1
J: TRBJ2-4
length: 12
DNA: TGCAGCGTCGAGGACAGCCAAAACATTCAGTACTTC
CDR3: CSVEDSQNIQYF

D: TRBD2
V: TRBV25-1
J: TRBJ2-3
length: 16
DNA: TGTGCCAGCAGTGACACTAGCGGGGGGGCCGTAGATACGCAGTATTTT
CDR3: CASSDTSGGAVDTQYF

D: NA
V: TRBV6-5
J: TRBJ1-5
length: 14
DNA: TGTGCCAGCAGTTACTCGGTGGGGCTTCAGCACCAGCATTTT
CDR3: CASSYSVGLQHQHF

D: NA
V: TRBV5-1
J: TRBJ1-1
length: 16
DNA: TGCGCCAGCAGCGAGGGGAGGGGGGGCTTTAACACTGAAGCTTTCTTT
CDR3: CASSEGRGGFNTEAFF

D: NA
V: TRBV4-2
J: TRBJ2-3
length: 13
DNA: TGTGCCAGCAGCCAAGGCGGGTCAGATACGCAGTATTTT
CDR3: CASSQGGSDTQYF

D: NA
V: TRBV4-3
J: TRBJ2-1
length: 13
DNA: TGCGCCAGCAACGGGGGTTGGGGCGATGAGCAGTTCTTC
CDR3: CASNGGWGDEQFF

D: NA
V: TRBV28
J: TRBJ1-5
length: 17
DNA: TGTGCCAGCAGTCCACCCAACAGGGTTAGGAGCAATCAGCCCCAGCATTTT
CDR3: CASSPPNRVRSNQPQHF

D: TRBD1
V: TRBV9
J: TRBJ2-1
length: 14
DNA: TGTGCCAGCAGCGTAGCGCCAGGGGGCAATGAGCAGTTCTTC
CDR3: CASSVAPGGNEQFF

D: NA
V: TRBV4-3
J: TRBJ1-4
length: 15
DNA: TGCGCCAGCAGCCAAGATGGGACTCAAAATGAAAAACTGTTTTTT
CDR3: CASSQDGTQNEKLFF

D: NA
V: TRBV6-5
J: TRBJ1-1
length: 16
DNA: TGTGCCAGCAGTTCAACTAATGCAGCGGGTGACACTGAAGCTTTCTTT
CDR3: CASSSTNAAGDTEAFF

D: NA
V: TRBV6-5
J: TRBJ1-1
length: 13
DNA: TGTGCCAGCAGTTACCAGGGTGGCACTGAAGCTTTCTTT
CDR3: CASSYQGGTEAFF

D: TRBD1
V: TRBV6-1
J: TRBJ2-7
length: 15
DNA: TGTGCCAGCAGACAAGGGACAGTCTCTGCCTACGAGCAGTACTTC
CDR3: CASRQGTVSAYEQYF

D: NA
V: TRBV18
J: TRBJ1-1
length: 15
DNA: TGTGCCAGCTCACCCCGCTCCCTCGGGGGTGCTGAAGCTTTCTTT
CDR3: CASSPRSLGGAEAFF

D: NA
V: TRBV19
J: TRBJ1-5
length: 13
DNA: TGTGCCAGTAGTCTTCAGTATGATCAGCCCCAGCATTTT
CDR3: CASSLQYDQPQHF

D: TRBD2
V: TRBV4-2
J: TRBJ2-3
length: 19
DNA: TGTGCCAGCAGCCAAGTTGGACTAGCGGGGGGCTCTAGCACAGATACGCAGTATTTT
CDR3: CASSQVGLAGGSSTDTQYF

D: TRBD1
V: TRBV19
J: TRBJ2-5
length: 15
DNA: TGTGCCAGTAGCCCCCCCCGGACAGGCGGCGAGACCCAGTACTTC
CDR3: CASSPPRTGGETQYF

D: TRBD1
V: TRBV7-4
J: TRBJ1-5
length: 16
DNA: TGTGCCAGCAGCTTAGTACAGGGGTTTGGCAATCAGCCCCAGCATTTT
CDR3: CASSLVQGFGNQPQHF

D: TRBD2
V: TRBV4-1
J: TRBJ2-5
length: 17
DNA: TGCGCCAGCAGCCAAGAAGGGAGGGAAAGAGTAGGGGAGACCCAGTACTTC
CDR3: CASSQEGRERVGETQYF

D: NA
V: TRBV5-1
J: TRBJ1-1
length: 16
DNA: TGCGCCAGCAGCTTGATGGGGGACACCCTCAACACTGAAGCTTTCTTT
CDR3: CASSLMGDTLNTEAFF

D: NA
V: TRBV4-1
J: TRBJ1-1
length: 13
DNA: TGCGCCAGCAGTCCAGAGTGGGCCACTGAAGCTTTCTTT
CDR3: CASSPEWATEAFF

D: TRBD1
V: TRBV4-2
J: TRBJ2-7
length: 19
DNA: TGTGCCAGCAGCCAAGAGAAGGGACAGGGGAACTTGATCTTGGGCGAGCAGTACTTC
CDR3: CASSQEKGQGNLILGEQYF

D: NA
V: TRBV4-1
J: TRBJ2-5
length: 12
DNA: TGCGCCAGCAGCCAAGCGGGGGTGACCCAGTACTTC
CDR3: CASSQAGVTQYF

D: NA
V: TRBV18
J: TRBJ1-1
length: 16
DNA: TGTGCCAGCTCACCCGCCCCGCCCGGGTCGAACACTGAAGCTTTCTTT
CDR3: CASSPAPPGSNTEAFF

D: NA
V: TRBV28
J: TRBJ2-3
length: 14
DNA: TGTGCCAGCAGTTTAAGCTCCCAACGGGATACGCAGTATTTT
CDR3: CASSLSSQRDTQYF

D: NA
V: TRBV5-1
J: TRBJ2-1
length: 15
DNA: TGCGCCAGCAGCTTGGAGTCCCTAATTTACAATGAGCAGTTCTTC
CDR3: CASSLESLIYNEQFF

D: NA
V: TRBV7-9
J: TRBJ1-1
length: 11
DNA: TGTGCCAGCAGCCCGGGGGATGAAGCTTTCTTT
CDR3: CASSPGDEAFF

D: NA
V: TRBV7-9
J: TRBJ2-1
length: 15
DNA: TGTGCCAGCAGCTTGGGGGGAAGTCCCTACAATGAGCAGTTCTTC
CDR3: CASSLGGSPYNEQFF

D: NA
V: TRBV7-9
J: TRBJ2-7
length: 13
DNA: TGTGCCAGCAGCTTAACCAACACCTACGAGCAGTACTTC
CDR3: CASSLTNTYEQYF

D: NA
V: TRBV7-3
J: TRBJ1-1
length: 13
DNA: TGTGCCAGCGGATTACAGGAGAACACTGAAGCTTTCTTT
CDR3: CASGLQENTEAFF